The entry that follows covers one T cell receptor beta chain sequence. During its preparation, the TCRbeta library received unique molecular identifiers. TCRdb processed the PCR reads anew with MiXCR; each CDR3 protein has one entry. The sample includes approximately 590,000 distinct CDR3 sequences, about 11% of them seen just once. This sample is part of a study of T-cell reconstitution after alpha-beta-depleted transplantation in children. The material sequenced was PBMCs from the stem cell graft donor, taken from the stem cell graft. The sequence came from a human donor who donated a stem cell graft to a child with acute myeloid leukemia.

CDR3 sequence (DNA): TGTGCCAGCGTTGGCCTAAACAGGAACTCCTACGAGCAGTACTTC. Translation: CASVGLNRNSYEQYF. This sequence joins TRBV6-2 or TRBV6-3 and TRBJ2-7; tentative D call: TRBD1 (5 bases). V lost 8 bases and J lost 0, with 17 bases in between. The CDR3 contains 15 residues. CDR1 and CDR2 from the germline V gene are MNHEY and SVGEGT.